This TCR beta chain was found in a study of OX40 agonist ivuxolimab in advanced cancers. This clone was detected only a few times. Only in-frame clones appear in the TCRdb table, and some are missing; sequencing was by immunoSEQ multiplex PCR. The sample has some 35,000 clones; approximately 80% are singletons. Trimming shortened V by 1 base and J by 1 base, and 4 bases separated the two germline ends. This CDR3 has 13 residues. Germline V gives CDR1 SGHTA, CDR2 FQGTGA. The material sequenced was CD4+ or CD8+ T cells sorted from blood, taken in a trial of the OX40 agonist ivuxolimab. This receptor was taken from an adult with an advanced solid tumor such as melanoma, head and neck, liver or kidney cancer. The rearrangement joins TRBV7-3 to TRBJ1-1; no clear D gene. In nucleotides, the CDR3 is TGTGCCAGCAGCTTAAGGAGGAACACTGAAGCTTTCTTT. It translates to CASSLRRNTEAFF.